This paragraph reports one T cell receptor (beta chain). The antigen is not known. Trimming cost V 6 bases and J 3 bases; bases outside gene matches: 6. The V gene's germline CDR1 is MNHNY and CDR2 SVGAGI (reference sequence). The length of the CDR3 is 15 residues. These data come from a study of OX40 agonist ivuxolimab in advanced cancers. Study in general: Dose-escalation cases comprised hepatocellular carcinoma, melanoma, renal cell or head and neck cancer.

Using immunoSEQ multiplex PCR, the repertoire was profiled, and TCRdb retains in-frame clones only, with some absent. Of tens of thousands of clones in the sample, around 90% were seen once. Notes on the study in general: The average count of expanded clones was higher among CD8+ T cells than among CD4+. The study observed clonal expansion of CD4+ and CD8+ blood T cells by week 6 at 0.1 to 3.0 mg/kg.

People who had autoimmune disease history or systemic immunosuppression were excluded. The chain uses TRBV6-6 and TRBJ1-2, with TRBD1 matching over 11 bases. The TCR sequence derives from an adult with an advanced solid tumor such as melanoma, head and neck, liver or kidney cancer. The sample here was CD4+ or CD8+ T cells sorted from blood, taken in a trial of the OX40 agonist ivuxolimab. CDR3 in amino acids: CASSNRDRGDYGYTF. CDR3 in DNA: TGTGCCAGCAGCAACCGGGACAGGGGGGACTATGGCTACACCTTC.